This T cell receptor (beta chain) was obtained from a study of graft-versus-host responses after intestinal transplantation. General study findings and limits: Peak levels of circulating GvH clones tracked with early post-transplant HvG declines. Recipient-marrow GvH clones were detected, some having first appeared in ileum or blood.

The germline V and J ends were trimmed by 4 bases and 0 bases, with 12 bases remaining between them. CDR1 and CDR2 from the germline V gene are KGHSH and LQKENI. This CDR3 has 16 amino acids. The table came from immunoSEQ multiplex PCR; TCRdb's copy has only in-frame clones and leaves some out. This sample has nearly 90,000 clones, with 75% to 90% found just once. To note about this clone: Its antigen is not known.

This TCR came from a human donor who received an intestinal transplant. The sample in question was unstimulated CD8+ T cells sorted from spleen or lymph node cells, obtained before intestinal transplant. The V and J genes are TRBV18 and TRBJ1-4; TRBD1 might be the D (5 bases). The DNA of the CDR3 is TGTGCCAGCTCACTAAGGACACTCGCAACTAATGAAAAACTGTTTTTT. Translating gives CASSLRTLATNEKLFF.